This record looks at one TCR beta chain sequence and its context. These data come from a study of blood T cell repertoires in COVID-19. Turning to the study itself: The United States, Italy and Spain provided the acute and convalescent COVID-19 samples. From T cells, B-cell-depleted T cells, or PBMCs came the material, which was cDNA or gDNA.

The length of the CDR3 is 12 residues. With V trimmed by 6 bases and J by 5 bases, 2 bases remained unmatched. CDR1 and CDR2 (germline): MNHEY, SVGAGI. Only in-frame clones appear in the TCRdb table, and some are missing; sequencing was by immunoSEQ multiplex PCR. The sample lists about 300,000 clones; more than 80% were seen once. This chain joins TRBV6-5 and TRBJ2-7; 9 nucleotides agree with TRBD1. Source material: peripheral blood. The TCR was taken from a woman between 50 and 59 years old with COVID-19, enrolled during active disease. The CDR3 sequence: CASRGQGNEQYF. CDR3 bases: TGTGCCAGCAGAGGACAGGGGAACGAGCAGTACTTC.